This T cell receptor beta chain is drawn from a study of T cell responses to AZD1222 COVID-19 vaccine. With 0 bases removed from V and 5 bases from J, the gap between germline ends came to 9 bases. The germline gives CDR1 GTSNPN, CDR2 SVGIG (reference sequence). This CDR3 is built from 13 residues. Both about-4-week and about-12-week second-dose recipients were combined. The method was immunoSEQ multiplex PCR; TCRdb's version includes in-frame clones alone and lacks a portion of them. The repertoire holds 95,000 to 100,000 clones, 88% seen once, with roughly 15% in the top ten. General observations from the study: Repertoire samples came only from after the peak T cell response. It should be noted that donors were predominantly white British and more often female, and clonal diversity was possibly underestimated.

This clone was detected only once. Its antigen remains unknown. Here the sequenced sample was peripheral blood, taken 28 days after the second AZD1222 dose. The chain has TRBV30 and TRBJ2-3, with D hard to call. This receptor was identified in an adult who received the AZD1222 COVID-19 vaccine. This CDR3 is CAWSVQTRDTQYF. The CDR3 DNA is TGTGCCTGGAGTGTCCAAACCCGAGATACGCAGTATTTT. Supplemented by reference TRBV30 and TRBJ2-3, the full variable domain reads SQTIHQWPATLVQPVGSPLSLECTVEGTSNPNLYWYRQAAGRGLQLLFYSVGIGQISSEVPQNLSASRPQDRQFILSSKKLLLSDSGFYLCAWSVQTRDTQYFGPGTRLTVL.